These 9 T cell receptor beta chains were all obtained from the same sample, sequenced in a study of blood T cell repertoires in COVID-19. The assay was immunoSEQ multiplex PCR, and TCRdb's table has in-frame clones only and misses some. The table shows roughly 190,000 clones, with more than 85% occurring only once. Source material: peripheral blood. The receptors here all came from a woman over 75 in a cohort sampled during active or convalescent COVID-19.

The gene calls are TRBV3-1 (or the pseudogene TRBV3-2) and TRBJ2-2, with 7 positions matching TRBD1. V dropped 6 bases and J dropped 1; count of bases not matched to a gene: 5. The CDR3 loop spans 15 amino acids. Germline V lookup: CDR1 LGHDT, CDR2 YNNKEL (reference sequence). The CDR3 loop reads CASRPRQGNTGELFF. The CDR3 bases are TGTGCCAGCAGACCCCGACAGGGGAACACCGGGGAGCTGTTTTTT.

This rearrangement joins TRBV9 to TRBJ1-4; TRBD1 aligns across 10 bases. CDR1 and CDR2 from the germline V gene are SGDLS and YYNGEE. After removal of 4 bases from V and 0 bases from J, the junction contained 6 bases not matched to a gene. The CDR3 length is 17 residues. This CDR3 is CASSSGDRGATNEKLFF. The DNA for the CDR3 is TGTGCCAGCAGCTCGGGGGACAGGGGTGCAACTAATGAAAAACTGTTTTTT.

The chain combines TRBV11-2 with TRBJ1-6, with 8 nucleotides matching TRBD1. Looked up from germline, CDR1 is SGHAT and CDR2 is FQNNGV. V lost 1 base and J lost 4; bases outside the gene matches: 6. The CDR3 spans 17 residues. The CDR3 DNA sequence: TGTGCCAGCAGCTTAGCCCCCGGGACAGGATATAATTCACCCCTCCACTTT. It is translated as CASSLAPGTGYNSPLHF.

V and J are TRBV5-1 and TRBJ2-7, with D possibly TRBD2 on 5 matching bases. The length of the CDR3 is 15 residues. Trimming pared 0 bases from V and 2 bases from J, leaving 12 bases between. CDR1 is SGHRS, CDR2 YFSETQ, per germline. In DNA form, the CDR3 reads TGCGCCAGCAGCTTGGCCGGGGAAGGCCCCTACGAGCAGTACTTC. It yields the protein CASSLAGEGPYEQYF.

J is TRBJ2-7 and V is TRBV2; D not resolved. Deletions cut 11 bases from V and 1 base from J, with 3 bases between. Germline-derived CDR1 and CDR2 are SNHLY and FYNNEI. The CDR3 has 9 residues. This chain's CDR3 is CAPSYEQYV. As DNA, the CDR3 is TGTGCCCCTTCCTACGAGCAGTACGTC.

This clone was seen just once. The chain's CDR3 is CASGGTGKNIQYF. The CDR3 DNA sequence: TGTGCCAGCGGCGGGACAGGCAAAAACATTCAGTACTTC. The chain recombines TRBV14 with TRBJ2-4, with 8 positions matching TRBD1. Losses at the gene ends were 8 bases for V and 3 bases for J; bases not matched to a gene: 3. Germline loops: CDR1 SGHDN, CDR2 FVKESK. The CDR3 has 13 residues. The full variable domain, with the rest looked up from reference TRBV14 and TRBJ2-4, is EAGVTQFPSHSVIEKGQTVTLRCDPISGHDNLYWYRRVMGKEIKFLLHFVKESKQDESGMPNNRFLAERTGGTYSTLKVQPAELEDSGVYFCASGGTGKNIQYFGAGTRLSVL.

The chain recombines TRBV11-3 with TRBJ2-3; 7 bases fit TRBD2. The CDR3 is 17 amino acids. The ends lost 4 bases at V and 5 bases at J; junction bases unmatched: 15. Per the germline V gene, CDR1 is SGHNT and CDR2 is YENEEA. This CDR3 reads CASSYGTGGRLEDTQYF. As DNA, the CDR3 is TGTGCCAGCAGCTATGGTACCGGCGGGAGATTGGAAGATACGCAGTATTTT.

V gene TRBV19 combines with J gene TRBJ2-5, with TRBD1 matching over 9 bases. The CDR3 has 15 residues. Germline CDR1 LNHDA, CDR2 SQIVND (reference sequence). J lost 6 bases, V lost 4 bases, and 9 bases had no gene match. The CDR3 loop is CASSTSGQGGKTQYF. DNA of the CDR3: TGTGCCAGTAGTACATCGGGACAGGGAGGCAAGACCCAGTACTTC.

The J gene is TRBJ1-5, the V gene TRBV6-1; perhaps TRBD1 as D (5 bases). Germline V gene sequence: CDR1 MNHNS, CDR2 SASEGT. This CDR3 is built from 16 residues. Trimming cost V 4 bases and J 4 bases, with 17 bases left between them. Here the CDR3 reads CASSAAGWGGNQPQHF. The CDR3 nucleotides are TGTGCCAGCAGTGCCGCGGGATGGGGGGGGAATCAGCCCCAGCATTTT.